Below, one T cell receptor beta chain is given with its context. Its antigen remains unknown. Hyperthyroidism of Graves' type that showed no ophthalmopathy progression within 18 months was stable. The record originates from a study of T cells in Graves' hyperthyroidism and ophthalmopathy. Study-level findings and limits: Blood also held most thyroid clonotypes expanded beyond 0.001.

Researchers amplified the TCR beta CDR3 regions from RNA transcripts. The HTBI set primed first-round TCR CDR3 RT-PCR. TCRdb redid the calling of the multiplex PCR reads with MiXCR, one entry per CDR3 protein. The sample lists 550,000 to 600,000 distinct CDR3 sequences, over 15% seen once, with 15% to 20% in the top ten. The specimen was blood. This TCR was sampled from a young woman with Graves' hyperthyroidism.

CDR3 in amino acids: CASSLGEVLEAFF. CDR3 coding DNA: TGTGCCAGCAGCTTGGGGGAGGTTCTTGAAGCTTTCTTT. The chain carries TRBV6-4 and TRBJ1-1; possibly TRBD1 for D (5 bases). Trimming pared 6 bases from V and 7 bases from J, leaving 15 bases between. This CDR3 region has 13 residues. Germline assignment: CDR1 MRHNA and CDR2 SNTAGT.